This TCR beta chain was identified during a study of T cells in tumors after PD-1 blockade. CDR3 size: 14 residues. V was pared by 4 bases and J by 9 bases, with 13 bases between. Germline V gene lookup returns CDR1 MNHEY and CDR2 SVGAGI. The table came from immunoSEQ multiplex PCR; TCRdb's copy has only in-frame clones and leaves some out. The sample lists around 49,000 clones, approximately 81% seen once, with approximately 4.1% in the top ten. This clone was recorded a few times. This chain links TRBV6-5 with TRBJ1-6, with TRBD1 as a possible D gene (6 bases). The source material was PBMCs, sampled before anti-PD-1 treatment. The receptor was derived from a human donor with basal cell carcinoma. The CDR3 loop is CASSFGGAFSPLHF. CDR3 in DNA: TGTGCCAGCAGTTTTGGGGGGGCCTTTTCACCCCTCCACTTT.